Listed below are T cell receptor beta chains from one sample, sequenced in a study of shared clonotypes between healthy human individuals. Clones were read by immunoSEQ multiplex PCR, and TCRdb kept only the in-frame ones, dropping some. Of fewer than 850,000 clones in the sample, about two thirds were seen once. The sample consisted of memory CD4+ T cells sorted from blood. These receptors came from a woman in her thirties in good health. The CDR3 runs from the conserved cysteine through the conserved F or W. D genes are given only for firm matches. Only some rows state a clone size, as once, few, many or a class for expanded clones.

CDR3nt: TGTGCCAGCAGCCGCGGGGCGGGAGGGAGCACAGATACGCAGTATTTT; CDR3aa: CASSRGAGGSTDTQYF; abundance: -; j_gene: TRBJ2-3; v_gene: TRBV4-2; d_gene: TRBD2
CDR3nt: TGTGCCAGCAAACAGGGGGCTTATACAGATACGCAGTATTTT; CDR3aa: CASKQGAYTDTQYF; abundance: once; j_gene: TRBJ2-3; v_gene: TRBV28; d_gene: TRBD1
CDR3nt: TGTGCCAGCAGTTTATCTGGGATTCGGGGCCAGGGGTCCTACGAGCAGTACTTC; CDR3aa: CASSLSGIRGQGSYEQYF; abundance: few; j_gene: TRBJ2-7; v_gene: TRBV28; d_gene: -
CDR3nt: TGTGCCACCAGCAGAGATATCCTGGGGCAAGGCACCGGGGAGCTGTTTTTT; CDR3aa: CATSRDILGQGTGELFF; abundance: few; j_gene: TRBJ2-2; v_gene: TRBV15; d_gene: -
CDR3nt: TGTGCCATCAGTCCCGGGGGGATGATGAACACTGAAGCTTTCTTT; CDR3aa: CAISPGGMMNTEAFF; abundance: -; j_gene: TRBJ1-1; v_gene: TRBV10-3; d_gene: -
CDR3nt: TGTGCCAGTAGTCCTGGGAGAATTTACCAAGAGACCCAGTACTTC; CDR3aa: CASSPGRIYQETQYF; abundance: once; j_gene: TRBJ2-5; v_gene: TRBV19; d_gene: -
CDR3nt: TGTGCCAGCAGCTTAGGGATAGGGGCGGATACGCAGTATTTT; CDR3aa: CASSLGIGADTQYF; abundance: -; j_gene: TRBJ2-3; v_gene: TRBV7-9; d_gene: -
CDR3nt: TGTGCCATCAGCAGCCGGGACAGGGGGCCCGGCTACACCTTC; CDR3aa: CAISSRDRGPGYTF; abundance: once; j_gene: TRBJ1-2; v_gene: TRBV10-3; d_gene: TRBD1
CDR3nt: TGTGCCAGCAGCGACCGACTACTGAACACTGAAGCTTTCTTT; CDR3aa: CASSDRLLNTEAFF; abundance: -; j_gene: TRBJ1-1; v_gene: TRBV6-5; d_gene: -
CDR3nt: TGTGCCAGCAGCTTGGATGGCGGCCCTGATATTGGTTATCAGCCCCAGCATTTT; CDR3aa: CASSLDGGPDIGYQPQHF; abundance: -; j_gene: TRBJ1-5; v_gene: TRBV5-8; d_gene: -
CDR3nt: TGCGCCAGCAGCTTCACTCCGGGACTAGCGGGAGAGCGGGAGCTGTTTTTT; CDR3aa: CASSFTPGLAGERELFF; abundance: many; j_gene: TRBJ2-2; v_gene: TRBV5-1; d_gene: TRBD2
CDR3nt: TGTGCCAGCTCACCGACCCCAACCGGGGAGCTGTTTTTT; CDR3aa: CASSPTPTGELFF; abundance: -; j_gene: TRBJ2-2; v_gene: TRBV18; d_gene: -
CDR3nt: TGTGCCAGCAGCCTAAGGGGACAGATACCCTACGAGCAGTACTTC; CDR3aa: CASSLRGQIPYEQYF; abundance: -; j_gene: TRBJ2-7; v_gene: TRBV27; d_gene: TRBD1
CDR3nt: TGTGCCAGCAGCCCCCCGCGGCGGGCCAGAGGCACCGGGGAGCTGTTTTTT; CDR3aa: CASSPPRRARGTGELFF; abundance: -; j_gene: TRBJ2-2; v_gene: TRBV7-8; d_gene: -
CDR3nt: TGTGCCAGCTCACCAGTGGACACCGGGGAGCTGTTTTTT; CDR3aa: CASSPVDTGELFF; abundance: few; j_gene: TRBJ2-2; v_gene: TRBV18; d_gene: -
CDR3nt: TGTGCCAGCAGCTATGGACTAGCAGGCGCGCAGTATTTT; CDR3aa: CASSYGLAGAQYF; abundance: -; j_gene: TRBJ2-3; v_gene: TRBV27; d_gene: TRBD2
CDR3nt: TGTGCCAGCAGCGGAGTGAAGGGCGGCCCCTCTGGAAACACCATATATTTT; CDR3aa: CASSGVKGGPSGNTIYF; abundance: -; j_gene: TRBJ1-3; v_gene: TRBV21-1; d_gene: -
CDR3nt: TGTGCCAGCAGGGACCCCGCGAACACCATATATTTT; CDR3aa: CASRDPANTIYF; abundance: few; j_gene: TRBJ1-3; v_gene: TRBV6-1; d_gene: -
CDR3nt: TGCAGCGTTGAAATAGGGAAAGGAACAGATACGCAGTATTTT; CDR3aa: CSVEIGKGTDTQYF; abundance: -; j_gene: TRBJ2-3; v_gene: TRBV29-1; d_gene: -
CDR3nt: TGTGCCAGTAGAACAGGGAACTCTGGAAACACCATATATTTT; CDR3aa: CASRTGNSGNTIYF; abundance: few; j_gene: TRBJ1-3; v_gene: TRBV27; d_gene: -
CDR3nt: TGTGCCAGTAGTAGCGGGAGCGGCACAGATACGCAGTATTTT; CDR3aa: CASSSGSGTDTQYF; abundance: -; j_gene: TRBJ2-3; v_gene: TRBV19; d_gene: TRBD2
CDR3nt: TGTGCCAGCAGCTTAACGGAAGAAGATACGCAGTATTTT; CDR3aa: CASSLTEEDTQYF; abundance: -; j_gene: TRBJ2-3; v_gene: TRBV7-3; d_gene: -
CDR3nt: TGCAGCGTTAGGGACAGGGGCACCGGGGAGCTGTTTTTT; CDR3aa: CSVRDRGTGELFF; abundance: -; j_gene: TRBJ2-2; v_gene: TRBV29-1; d_gene: TRBD1
CDR3nt: TGTGCCAGCAGCTCCCGCCTACCCGGGGAGCTGTTTTTT; CDR3aa: CASSSRLPGELFF; abundance: -; j_gene: TRBJ2-2; v_gene: TRBV7-8; d_gene: -
CDR3nt: TGTGCCAGCAGTTCGGGACAGGGGACTTTTGGAAAACTGTTTTTT; CDR3aa: CASSSGQGTFGKLFF; abundance: -; j_gene: TRBJ1-4; v_gene: TRBV28; d_gene: TRBD1
CDR3nt: TGTGCCAGCAGCCAGCCGGGACAGAACACAGATACGCAGTATTTT; CDR3aa: CASSQPGQNTDTQYF; abundance: -; j_gene: TRBJ2-3; v_gene: TRBV7-9; d_gene: TRBD1
CDR3nt: TGTGCCAGCAGTCCTCAGGGGGCTCTGGGTGGCTACACCTTC; CDR3aa: CASSPQGALGGYTF; abundance: -; j_gene: TRBJ1-2; v_gene: TRBV6-5; d_gene: TRBD1
CDR3nt: TGCGCCGGATGTCCGGCAGGGGGCAGGGAGCAGTACTTC; CDR3aa: CAGCPAGGREQYF; abundance: few; j_gene: TRBJ2-7; v_gene: TRBV5-1; d_gene: TRBD1
CDR3nt: TGTGCCAGTACGGATGGGAGGGTTCTATCTGAGCAGTTCTTC; CDR3aa: CASTDGRVLSEQFF; abundance: few; j_gene: TRBJ2-1; v_gene: TRBV19; d_gene: TRBD2
CDR3nt: TGTGCCAGCAGCCCTAGGGGGGGGACTAGCGGGAGTACTTTGGAGCAGTACTTC; CDR3aa: CASSPRGGTSGSTLEQYF; abundance: -; j_gene: TRBJ2-7; v_gene: TRBV11-2; d_gene: TRBD2
CDR3nt: TGTGCCAGCAGCTCGGGACTTTTGAACACTGAAGCTTTCTTT; CDR3aa: CASSSGLLNTEAFF; abundance: -; j_gene: TRBJ1-1; v_gene: TRBV9; d_gene: -
CDR3nt: TGTGCCAGCAGCTTCGGGACAATTAATGAGCAGTTCTTC; CDR3aa: CASSFGTINEQFF; abundance: -; j_gene: TRBJ2-1; v_gene: TRBV11-3; d_gene: -
CDR3nt: TGCAGCGTTGTGGGTGAGAGCTCCTACGAGCAGTACTTC; CDR3aa: CSVVGESSYEQYF; abundance: -; j_gene: TRBJ2-7; v_gene: TRBV29-1; d_gene: -
CDR3nt: TGTGCCACCAGCAGATCCACCCTAGCGGGGCAGTACTTC; CDR3aa: CATSRSTLAGQYF; abundance: -; j_gene: TRBJ2-7; v_gene: TRBV15; d_gene: TRBD2
CDR3nt: TGTGCCAGTAGTACGGGGCGGTACACAGATACGCAGTATTTT; CDR3aa: CASSTGRYTDTQYF; abundance: -; j_gene: TRBJ2-3; v_gene: TRBV19; d_gene: -
CDR3nt: TGCAGCGTTAACCGGGGCTGGAACACTGAAGCTTTCTTT; CDR3aa: CSVNRGWNTEAFF; abundance: -; j_gene: TRBJ1-1; v_gene: TRBV29-1; d_gene: -
CDR3nt: TGTGCCAGCGGCGCGTTGATAGGGGACACCGGGGAGCTGTTTTTT; CDR3aa: CASGALIGDTGELFF; abundance: once; j_gene: TRBJ2-2; v_gene: TRBV2; d_gene: -
CDR3nt: TGTGCCACCAGCGGCGACTACACCCAAGAGACCCAGTACTTC; CDR3aa: CATSGDYTQETQYF; abundance: once; j_gene: TRBJ2-5; v_gene: TRBV15; d_gene: -
CDR3nt: TGTGCCAGTAGTGCCCGGACTAGTTACGAGCAGTACTTC; CDR3aa: CASSARTSYEQYF; abundance: -; j_gene: TRBJ2-7; v_gene: TRBV19; d_gene: TRBD2
CDR3nt: TGTGCCAGCAGCTCTTCTAGCGGGGCCGACAAACTATACGAGCAGTACTTC; CDR3aa: CASSSSSGADKLYEQYF; abundance: -; j_gene: TRBJ2-7; v_gene: TRBV5-4; d_gene: TRBD2
CDR3nt: TGTGCCAGCAGCACAGACGTGAATAGCAATCAGCCCCAGCATTTT; CDR3aa: CASSTDVNSNQPQHF; abundance: -; j_gene: TRBJ1-5; v_gene: TRBV7-2; d_gene: -
CDR3nt: TGTGCCAGCAGCCCCGACAGGGACGAGCAGTACTTC; CDR3aa: CASSPDRDEQYF; abundance: -; j_gene: TRBJ2-7; v_gene: TRBV11-1; d_gene: TRBD1
CDR3nt: TGCAGCGTTGAAGAGGGCGGGCAGTACTTC; CDR3aa: CSVEEGGQYF; abundance: -; j_gene: TRBJ2-7; v_gene: TRBV29-1; d_gene: -
CDR3nt: TGTGCCAGTAGTGGTCGCTCACAAAGCCCTGGAAACACCATATATTTT; CDR3aa: CASSGRSQSPGNTIYF; abundance: -; j_gene: TRBJ1-3; v_gene: TRBV19; d_gene: -
CDR3nt: TGTGCCAGCAGCCCAGGACTAGCAGAAGAGACCCAGTACTTC; CDR3aa: CASSPGLAEETQYF; abundance: -; j_gene: TRBJ2-5; v_gene: TRBV28; d_gene: TRBD2
CDR3nt: TGCGCCAGCAGCGCCAGCGGGGGCGGGTTGAACACTGAAGCTTTCTTT; CDR3aa: CASSASGGGLNTEAFF; abundance: -; j_gene: TRBJ1-1; v_gene: TRBV5-1; d_gene: -
CDR3nt: TGTGCCAGCAGCTCCCGACCCTATGGCTACACCTTC; CDR3aa: CASSSRPYGYTF; abundance: few; j_gene: TRBJ1-2; v_gene: TRBV11-2; d_gene: -
CDR3nt: TGTGCCAGCAGTGAAGGGAGCGGGAGTATTGGGGAGCAGTTCTTC; CDR3aa: CASSEGSGSIGEQFF; abundance: -; j_gene: TRBJ2-1; v_gene: TRBV2; d_gene: TRBD2
CDR3nt: TGTGCCAGCAGTGCACCGGGACGGGGCTACGAAAAACTGTTTTTT; CDR3aa: CASSAPGRGYEKLFF; abundance: -; j_gene: TRBJ1-4; v_gene: TRBV27; d_gene: -
CDR3nt: TGTGCCAGCTCACGGGCGGGAGGCCCCTACGAGCAGTACTTC; CDR3aa: CASSRAGGPYEQYF; abundance: -; j_gene: TRBJ2-7; v_gene: TRBV18; d_gene: TRBD2
CDR3nt: TGTGCCAGCAGAAGTAACGCAGATACGCAGTATTTT; CDR3aa: CASRSNADTQYF; abundance: -; j_gene: TRBJ2-3; v_gene: TRBV27; d_gene: -